This T cell receptor (beta chain) was identified in a study of molecular identifiers for immune sequencing clone quantification listed by TCRdb under 2018. The study in broad terms: For a replicate experiment, RNA from roughly 18,000 or 92,000 naive CD8 T cells was divided into five aliquots, of which four were sequenced. CD8 T cells were used in a methods study to benchmark molecular-identifier clustering-based TCR repertoire sequencing (MIDCIRS) and TCR RNA copy counting.

Libraries came from PCR. The sequencer listed for this sample is Illumina HiSeq 4000. Preparation of bulk TCR libraries followed a previously described approach, with the TCR primers listed in Table S5. The Qiagen AllPrep DNA/RNA kit was used to purify total RNA. Before analysis, reads from multiple sequencing runs of one library were combined. The original methods were these. Reads were retained only if their TCR constant sequence matched exactly, and those retained reads were trimmed to 150 nt and grouped according to their 12-nt molecular barcodes. Reads inside each barcode group were sub-clustered using a 15% Levenshtein threshold, and a quality-weighted consensus sequence was constructed for each RNA molecule. Non-functional sequences were discarded, and so were lower-count sequences lying one edit away from another sequence. Based on a fit of two negative binomial distributions, barcode sub-clusters having less than 20% of the maximum read count were discarded. TCRdb applied fastp at Q25 and MiXCR to the public reads, then kept only in-frame beta chains. Merged by CDR3 protein, the rows form single entries marked with the most common genes and DNA. TCRdb, not the authors, supplied the V and J calls. The sample profile shows approximately 500,000 distinct CDR3 sequences; 20% to 25% of them were found once. About 0.8% of the sample rests with the top ten.

Trimming takes 4 bases from V and 8 bases from J, and the germline ends sit 17 bases apart. There are 15 amino acids in the CDR3, from cysteine to phenylalanine inclusive. The only DNA kept is the CDR3, 45 bases in frame from the first base. CDR1 and CDR2 were assigned from the germline V gene (reference sequence) as LNHDA and SQIVND. Points the paper makes about the study in general: Spiked-in Jurkat TCR RNA equivalent to a single cell was reported to be detectable even among over 800,000 naive CD8 T cells. Highly expanded clone sizes could be underestimated if identical TCR molecules share a barcode. Without barcode sub-clustering, chimeric consensus sequences inflated TCR diversity; chimeras reached as high as 47%. In CMV-specific effector cells, clones with more than 20 RNA copies accounted for over 97% of molecules, whereas in naive cells such clones accounted for under 1%. Modeling estimated 2.5 to 3 recovered TCR RNA copies per cell, compared with about ten by digital PCR, which implies around 33% capture efficiency. Naive libraries contained spiked-in Jurkat TCR RNA (approximately ten copies' worth), which is not part of the donor repertoire.

Libraries of naive CD8 T cells were built from anywhere between about 17,000 and 1,000,000 sorted cells, with 10%, 30% or 50% of the purified RNA used. Naive CD8 T cells, defined as CD8+CD4-CCR7+CD45RA+, were FACS-sorted into RLT Plus buffer on a BD FACSAria II. Ten to eleven TCR copies' worth of Jurkat RNA were spiked into roughly 20,000-1,000,000 naive CD8 T cell samples to test detection sensitivity. Enrichment of CD8 T cells was performed with RosetteSep CD8+ T Cell Enrichment Cocktail and Ficoll-Paque, after which ACK red cell lysis was carried out. A remark on this clonotype: Its antigen is unknown. There are no base qualities to consult, and no much larger clone falls within one base.

This TCR came from a human donor in good health. Some libraries in this study had Jurkat cell RNA spiked in. The sample was naive CD8+ T cells from blood, with Jurkat cell RNA spiked in. Reading the label with the study, this specimen's cell subset or site is: FACS-sorted CD8+CD4-CCR7+CD45RA+ naive T cells. Recombination joined TRBV19 with TRBJ1-4, with no confident D gene call. The bases are TGTGCCAGTAGTAGCGTCATCAACCGACCCGAAAAACTGTTTTTT. This is translated as CASSSVINRPEKLFF.